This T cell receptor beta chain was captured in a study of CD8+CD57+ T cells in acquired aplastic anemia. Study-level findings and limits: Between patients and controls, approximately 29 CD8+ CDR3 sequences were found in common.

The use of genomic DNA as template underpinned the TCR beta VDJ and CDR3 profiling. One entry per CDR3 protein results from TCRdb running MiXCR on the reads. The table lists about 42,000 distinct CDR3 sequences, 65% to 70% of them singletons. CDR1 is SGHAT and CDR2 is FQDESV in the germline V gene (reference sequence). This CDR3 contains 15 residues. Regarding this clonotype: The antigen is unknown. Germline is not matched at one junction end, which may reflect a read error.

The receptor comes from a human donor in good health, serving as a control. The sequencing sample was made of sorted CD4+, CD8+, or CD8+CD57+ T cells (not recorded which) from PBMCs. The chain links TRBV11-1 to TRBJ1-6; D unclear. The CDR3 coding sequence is TGTGCCAGCAGCTTGACGCAGCAGAGAGATTCACCTCTCCACTTT. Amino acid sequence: CASSLTQQRDSPLHF.